One and the same sample provided the 20 T cell receptor beta chains below, sequenced in a study of cytomegalovirus exposure and HLA in healthy donors. The PCR contained 60 Vbeta and 13 Jbeta primers. Measured with immunoSEQ multiplex PCR; TCRdb has only the in-frame clones, and not every one. The table includes about 250,000 clones, roughly 80% detected once. Sequenced sample: PBMCs. Source of these receptors: a girl aged 2-9 years in good health and CMV-seronegative.

The CDR3 loop reads CASRGGLGYGYTF. CDR3 coding DNA: TGTGCCAGCAGGGGGGGACTGGGCTATGGCTACACCTTC. The gene calls are TRBV6-1 and TRBJ1-2; D possibly corresponds to TRBD1 (5 bases). Trimming left V 6 bases short and J 4 bases short, with 12 bases between. Germline V gives CDR1 MNHNS, CDR2 SASEGT. There are 13 residues in the CDR3.

The chain couples TRBV10-3 to TRBJ2-1; 9 nucleotides align to TRBD2. Trimming cost V 7 bases and J 9 bases; bases outside gene matches: 13. The CDR3 extends over 15 amino acids. Germline V gene lookup returns CDR1 ENHRY and CDR2 SYGVKD. DNA of the CDR3: TGTGCCATCAACCACCCGGGACTAGCAGGGGGTGAGCAGTTCTTC. Protein: CAINHPGLAGGEQFF.

The chain combines TRBV5-1 with TRBJ1-3; D is uncertain. CDR3 length: 14 residues. The germline V gene has CDR1 SGHRS and CDR2 YFSETQ. V lost 2 bases, J lost 0 bases, and 6 bases lay in between. The CDR3 coding sequence is TGCGCCAGCAGCTTAGACAACTCTGGAAACACCATATATTTT. As protein: CASSLDNSGNTIYF.

V is TRBV2 and J is TRBJ2-3; 8 positions match TRBD2. V lost 11 bases and J lost 2; bases outside the gene matches: 24. The CDR3 loop spans 19 amino acids. Germline CDR1 reads SNHLY; CDR2 reads FYNNEI. The CDR3 DNA sequence: TGTGCCTCGTGGTTTCCGGTGGGTCGGGCGGGGGGAACCACAGATACGCAGTATTTT. Protein product: CASWFPVGRAGGTTDTQYF.

There are a few counts of this clone. V and J are TRBV6-1 and TRBJ1-1; D possibly corresponds to TRBD1 (5 bases). The CDR3 spans 12 residues. V was pared by 3 bases and J by 4 bases, with 6 bases between. Germline V gene lookup returns CDR1 MNHNS and CDR2 SASEGT. This CDR3 reads CASSDGGTEAFF. For the CDR3, the DNA is TGTGCCAGCAGTGACGGGGGCACTGAAGCTTTCTTT.

The CDR3 nucleotides are TGTGCCAGCACTACCGGAGGGGAGACCCAGTACTTC. It encodes CASTTGGETQYF. The rearrangement joins TRBV28 to TRBJ2-5, with D perhaps matching TRBD2 (6 bases). CDR3 length: 12 amino acids. The germline V gene encodes CDR1 MDHEN and CDR2 SYDVKM. Trimming shortened V by 7 bases and J by 5 bases, and 11 bases separated the two germline ends.

This clone was seen a handful of times. In the same sample, other DNA sequences code for this CDR3. The J gene is TRBJ2-7, the V gene TRBV20-1; perhaps TRBD2 as D (6 bases). Looked up from germline, CDR1 is DFQATT and CDR2 is SNEGSKA (reference sequence). V dropped 6 bases and J dropped 3 bases, with 6 bases sitting between them. The CDR3 runs 10 residues. Here the CDR3 DNA reads TGCAGTGCCGGGAGCTACGAGCAGTACTTC. Translation gives CSAGSYEQYF.

This clone was seen a few times. V usage is TRBV28 and J usage is TRBJ2-2, with 9 positions matching TRBD1. CDR1 is MDHEN and CDR2 is SYDVKM in the germline V gene. J was trimmed by 3 bases and V by 4 bases; bases with no gene match: 3. The CDR3 is 15 residues long. The CDR3 nucleotides are TGTGCCAGCAGTTGGACAGGGGCCTACACCGGGGAGCTGTTTTTT. The encoded protein is CASSWTGAYTGELFF.

The chain is built from TRBV7-6 and TRBJ1-2, with 11 bases matching TRBD1. J lost 7 bases, V lost 5 bases, and 12 bases had no gene match. The CDR3 totals 16 residues. CDR1 SGHVS and CDR2 FNYEAQ come from the germline V gene. The CDR3 DNA follows: TGTGCCAGCAGCCGGAGAGGGACAGGGGGGATATCTGGCTACACCTTC. Residues: CASSRRGTGGISGYTF.

The V and J genes are TRBV18 and TRBJ2-3; D is unresolved. The CDR3 spans 15 residues. Germline V CDR1 and CDR2: KGHSH, LQKENI. With 1 base removed from V and 6 bases from J, the gap between germline ends came to 14 bases. CDR3 coding DNA: TGTGCCAGCTCACCACTAGAACGTGCGGTGGATACGCAGTATTTT. It specifies CASSPLERAVDTQYF.

This clone was seen a handful of times. V is TRBV7-3 and J is TRBJ2-5; 7 bases are a match to TRBD1. The V and J ends lost 4 bases and 3 bases, in that order; junction bases with no gene match: 14. Germline lookup yields CDR1 SGHTA and CDR2 FQGTGA. This CDR3 spans 17 amino acids. The CDR3 spells CASSSLPTGQEEETQYF. The CDR3 coding sequence is TGTGCCAGCAGCTCCCTACCCACCGGACAGGAGGAAGAGACCCAGTACTTC.

As DNA, the CDR3 is TGTGCTAGTTCTGAACAGGTTTTCGGGGAGCTGTTTTTT. This encodes CASSEQVFGELFF. The chain has TRBV12-5 and TRBJ2-2; a possible D gene is TRBD1 (5 bases). This CDR3 is 13 amino acids long. The V gene's germline CDR1 is LGHNT and CDR2 FRNRAP. The ends were cut back, 8 bases at V and 7 bases at J, with 14 bases in the middle.

This rearrangement joins TRBV14 to TRBJ2-1, with D unclear. The CDR3 consists of 13 residues. V was pared by 4 bases and J by 4 bases, with 8 bases between. Germline values: CDR1 SGHDN, CDR2 FVKESK. Written as DNA, the CDR3 is TGTGCCAGCAGCCTGGGCAAATACAATGAGCAGTTCTTC. Translated, it gives CASSLGKYNEQFF.

The J gene is TRBJ1-1, the V gene TRBV6-6; D remains ambiguous. The CDR3 sequence is 11 residues long. V was pared by 7 bases and J by 0 bases, with 3 bases between. Germline lookup yields CDR1 MNHNY and CDR2 SVGAGI (reference sequence). CDR3 bases: TGTGCCAGCAACATGAACACTGAAGCTTTCTTT. As protein: CASNMNTEAFF.

CDR3 DNA sequence: TGTGCCAGCAGCTTAGCGCTAAGTGGACAGGGTTACACCTTC. Protein product: CASSLALSGQGYTF. V and J are TRBV7-8 and TRBJ1-2, with 8 bases matching TRBD1. The germline CDR1 and CDR2 sequences are SGHVS and FQNEAQ. This CDR3 has 14 residues. With V trimmed by 0 bases and J by 11 bases, 8 bases remained unmatched. The full variable domain, rest sourced from reference TRBV7-8 and TRBJ1-2, is GAGVSQSPRYKVAKRGQDVALRCDPISGHVSLFWYQQALGQGPEFLTYFQNEAQLDKSGLPSDRFFAERPEGSVSTLKIQRTQQEDSAVYLCASSLALSGQGYTFGSGTRLTVV.

This clone was picked up a small number of times. V gene TRBV6-1 combines with J gene TRBJ2-2, with D possibly matching TRBD2 (5 bases). V was cut by 6 bases and J by 6 bases, with 8 bases left in between. The germline gives CDR1 MNHNS, CDR2 SASEGT. The CDR3 is 12 residues long. This chain's CDR3 is CASRERAGELFF. CDR3 in DNA: TGTGCCAGCAGGGAGAGGGCCGGGGAGCTGTTTTTT.

This clone was counted a single time. This chain uses TRBV11-2 with TRBJ2-1, with D possibly being TRBD2 (6 bases). V was shortened by 2 bases and J by 4 bases, with 12 bases between the two germline ends. Germline CDR1 is SGHAT and CDR2 is FQNNGV. There are 15 residues in the CDR3. The CDR3 loop reads CASSLWGDPYNEQFF. The CDR3 DNA sequence: TGTGCCAGCAGCTTATGGGGGGATCCATACAATGAGCAGTTCTTC.

The chain employs TRBV7-8 and TRBJ1-2; 9 bases fit TRBD1. CDR3 length: 16 amino acids. After removal of 5 bases from V and 4 bases from J, the junction contained 11 bases not matched to a gene. The germline CDR1 and CDR2 sequences are SGHVS and FQNEAQ. CDR3 amino acids: CASSPLDRGIVYGYTF. The CDR3 bases are TGTGCCAGCAGCCCGCTCGACAGGGGGATAGTCTATGGCTACACCTTC.

The gene calls are TRBV11-2 and TRBJ2-4; the D gene is possibly TRBD1 (6 bases). Trimming took off 5 bases at V and 2 bases at J, with 13 bases between the two ends. The CDR3 covers 15 residues. Looked up from germline, CDR1 is SGHAT and CDR2 is FQNNGV. CDR3 DNA sequence: TGTGCCAGCAGCAGTCTGAGGGGGACCAAAAACATTCAGTACTTC. Translated: CASSSLRGTKNIQYF.

With regard to this clone: An end of the junction does not agree with germline; a read error may underlie this. J is TRBJ2-2 and V is TRBV6-9; no definite D call. Germline V CDR1 and CDR2: MNHGY, SVAAGI. The length of the CDR3 is 20 residues. The CDR3 DNA is TGTGCTAGCAGCCCCCCCGGTAGGTCAGACTTTCTACCGGGCACCGGGGAGCTGTTTTTT. Translating it yields CASSPPGRSDFLPGTGELFF.